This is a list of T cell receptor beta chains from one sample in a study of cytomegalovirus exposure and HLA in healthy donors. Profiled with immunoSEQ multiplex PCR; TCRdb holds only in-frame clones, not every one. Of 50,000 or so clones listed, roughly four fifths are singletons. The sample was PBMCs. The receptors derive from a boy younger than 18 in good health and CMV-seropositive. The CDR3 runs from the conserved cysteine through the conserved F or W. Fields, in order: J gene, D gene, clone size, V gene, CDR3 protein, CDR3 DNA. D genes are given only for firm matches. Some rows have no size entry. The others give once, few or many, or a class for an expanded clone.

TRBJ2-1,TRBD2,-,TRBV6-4,CASSETDGGVNEQFF,TGTGCCAGCAGTGAGACCGACGGGGGGGTCAATGAGCAGTTCTTC
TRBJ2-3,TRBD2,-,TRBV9,CASSATTSGASDTQYF,TGTGCCAGCAGCGCCACGACTAGCGGGGCTTCAGATACGCAGTATTTT
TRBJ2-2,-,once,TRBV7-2,CASSMGGPGELFF,TGTGCCAGCAGTATGGGAGGTCCAGGGGAGCTGTTTTTT
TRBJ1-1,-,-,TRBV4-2,CASSQFLTGEAFF,TGTGCCAGCAGCCAATTTTTAACCGGTGAAGCTTTCTTT
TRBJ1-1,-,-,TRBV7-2,CASSLSLVLAGTEAFF,TGTGCCAGCAGCTTATCACTCGTTCTAGCAGGCACTGAAGCTTTCTTT
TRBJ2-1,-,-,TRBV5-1,CASSLEGAEQFF,TGCGCCAGCAGCTTGGAAGGGGCTGAGCAGTTCTTC
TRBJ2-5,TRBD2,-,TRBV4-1,CASSQDYWGGETQYF,TGCGCCAGCAGCCAAGATTATTGGGGAGGGGAGACCCAGTACTTC
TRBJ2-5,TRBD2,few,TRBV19,CASKPGTSMETQYF,TGTGCCAGTAAACCCGGGACTAGCATGGAGACCCAGTACTTC
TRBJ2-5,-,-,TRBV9,CASSVDGARLYF,TGTGCCAGCAGCGTAGATGGCGCTAGGCTCTACTTC
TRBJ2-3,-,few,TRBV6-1,CASSEYGDTQYF,TGTGCCAGCAGTGAATACGGAGATACGCAGTATTTT
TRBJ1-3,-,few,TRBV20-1,CSASYGNTIYF,TGCAGTGCTAGCTATGGAAACACCATATATTTT
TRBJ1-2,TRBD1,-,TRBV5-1,CASSYSGTGNGYTF,TGCGCCAGCAGCTATTCCGGGACAGGGAATGGCTACACCTTC
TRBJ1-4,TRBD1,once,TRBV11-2,CASSTPRGKRTNEKLFF,TGTGCCAGCAGCACCCCCAGGGGGAAGCGAACTAATGAAAAACTGTTTTTT
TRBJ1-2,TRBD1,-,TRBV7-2,CASSLSGTGNYYGYTF,TGTGCCAGCAGTCTCTCCGGGACAGGGAACTACTATGGCTACACCTTC
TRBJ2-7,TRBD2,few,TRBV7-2,CASSFISGGGYEQYF,TGTGCCAGCAGCTTTATCTCCGGGGGGGGCTACGAGCAGTACTTC
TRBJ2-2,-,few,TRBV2,CASGLVKTGELFF,TGTGCCAGCGGTCTAGTCAAAACCGGGGAGCTGTTTTTT
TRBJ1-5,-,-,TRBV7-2,CASSGKRGYRGNQPQHF,TGTGCCAGCAGCGGAAAGAGAGGGTACAGAGGCAATCAGCCCCAGCATTTT
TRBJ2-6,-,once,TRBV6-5,CASKLTGANVLTF,TGTGCCAGCAAGCTTACTGGGGCCAACGTCCTGACTTTC
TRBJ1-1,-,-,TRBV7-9,CASTLGWEAFF,TGTGCCAGCACCTTGGGCTGGGAGGCTTTCTTT
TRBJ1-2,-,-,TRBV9,CASSAPDSAGYTF,TGTGCCAGCAGCGCGCCCGACAGCGCGGGCTACACCTTC